The rows below give T cell receptor beta chains drawn from one sample of a study of cytomegalovirus exposure and HLA in healthy donors. Here immunoSEQ multiplex PCR was the method, and the copy in TCRdb shows in-frame clones only, minus some. This sample has 120,000 to 150,000 clones; around 65% occur once, and the top ten carry 3%. Sequenced: PBMCs. All receptors come from a woman aged 30 to 39 in good health and CMV-seropositive. Each CDR3 is given with its conserved first and last residue. D genes are given only for firm matches. Only part of the rows carry a size: once, few, many, or a class if the clone is expanded.

d_call	clone_size	v_call	j_call	cdr3_aa	cdr3_nt
NA	NA	TRBV2	TRBJ1-1	CASRGSTNTEAFF	TGTGCCAGCAGAGGGAGCACTAACACTGAAGCTTTCTTT
NA	NA	TRBV7-9	TRBJ1-1	CASSQSAARNTEAFF	TGTGCCAGCAGCCAATCAGCAGCGAGGAACACTGAAGCTTTCTTT
NA	few	TRBV5-1	TRBJ2-2	CASSLPQGSFDTGELFF	TGCGCCAGCAGCCTACCACAGGGTAGTTTTGATACCGGGGAGCTGTTTTTT
NA	once	TRBV27	TRBJ2-3	CASSRYPVGTDTQYF	TGTGCCAGCAGCCGATACCCCGTAGGCACAGATACGCAGTATTTT
TRBD1	few	TRBV28	TRBJ1-1	CASRILGTGVFVNTEAFF	TGTGCCAGCAGAATCCTCGGGACAGGGGTCTTCGTGAACACTGAAGCTTTCTTT
NA	NA	TRBV7-2	TRBJ1-1	CASSLGNRATEAFF	TGTGCCAGCAGCTTAGGCAACAGGGCCACTGAAGCTTTCTTT
TRBD1	NA	TRBV5-1	TRBJ1-2	CASSSPGQGTSGYTF	TGCGCCAGCAGCTCACCGGGACAGGGGACTTCGGGCTACACCTTC
TRBD1	NA	TRBV7-9	TRBJ2-7	CSSSLGTDYEQYF	TGTTCCAGCAGCCTGGGGACAGACTACGAGCAGTACTTC
NA	NA	TRBV2	TRBJ1-5	CASSAGQSNQPQHF	TGTGCCAGCAGTGCCGGACAGTCCAATCAGCCCCAGCATTTT
TRBD2	NA	TRBV19	TRBJ2-1	CASKIGRTFNNEQFF	TGTGCCAGTAAGATCGGGAGGACCTTTAACAATGAGCAGTTCTTC
NA	NA	TRBV6-6	TRBJ2-7	CASSQGVSYEQYF	TGTGCCAGCAGTCAAGGGGTTTCCTACGAGCAGTACTTC
NA	few	TRBV30	TRBJ1-4	CAWSLQVGANEKLFF	TGTGCCTGGAGTTTGCAAGTGGGGGCTAACGAAAAACTGTTTTTT
NA	NA	TRBV7-2	TRBJ1-3	CASSFSSFGNTIYF	TGTGCCAGCAGCTTCAGTTCTTTTGGAAACACCATATATTTT
NA	NA	TRBV19	TRBJ2-5	CASSRDREETQYF	TGTGCCAGTAGCCGAGACAGAGAAGAGACCCAGTACTTC
NA	few	TRBV25-1	TRBJ1-3	CASRQSSGNTIYF	TGTGCCAGCAGACAGTCGTCTGGAAACACCATATATTTT
NA	NA	TRBV13	TRBJ1-1	CASSLGQGYTEAFF	TGTGCCAGCAGCTTAGGACAGGGCTATACTGAAGCTTTCTTT
NA	NA	TRBV28	TRBJ2-1	CASSLTRSFNEQFF	TGTGCCAGCAGTCTTACTAGGTCTTTCAATGAGCAGTTCTTC
TRBD1	NA	TRBV30	TRBJ2-2	CAWRRQGGLFF	TGTGCCTGGAGACGACAGGGTGGGCTGTTTTTT
TRBD1	many	TRBV7-6	TRBJ1-5	CASSLAPGGSEGNQPQHF	TGTGCCAGCAGCTTAGCTCCAGGGGGAAGTGAGGGCAATCAGCCCCAGCATTTT
TRBD2	NA	TRBV4-2	TRBJ2-7	CASSQTSGRFFEQYF	TGTGCCAGCAGCCAAACTAGCGGGAGATTTTTCGAGCAGTACTTC
NA	NA	TRBV7-8	TRBJ1-3	CASSLSIPGAIGGGNTIYF	TGTGCCAGCAGCTTAAGCATTCCAGGGGCCATTGGAGGTGGAAACACCATATATTTT
TRBD1	NA	TRBV6-4	TRBJ1-5	CARGGSDLDQSQHF	TGTGCCAGAGGGGGCAGCGACTTAGATCAGTCCCAGCATTTT
NA	NA	TRBV10-1	TRBJ2-3	CASSVGGASDTQYF	TGCGCCAGCAGTGTGGGGGGGGCTTCAGATACGCAGTATTTT
TRBD1	once	TRBV5-1	TRBJ1-2	CASSLPGQGTGYTF	TGCGCCAGCAGCTTACCGGGACAGGGGACTGGCTACACCTTC
NA	NA	TRBV27	TRBJ2-7	CASHPRTGTYEQYF	TGTGCCAGCCACCCTCGGACGGGGACCTACGAGCAGTACTTC
NA	NA	TRBV2	TRBJ1-1	CASTPRTDTEAFF	TGTGCCAGCACTCCCCGGACAGACACTGAAGCTTTCTTT
TRBD1	NA	TRBV15	TRBJ1-2	CATTGGNNYGYTF	TGTGCCACCACAGGGGGCAATAACTATGGCTACACCTTC
TRBD2	NA	TRBV5-1	TRBJ2-1	CASSYRTSGGALGNEQFF	TGCGCCAGCAGCTACAGGACTAGCGGGGGGGCTTTGGGCAATGAGCAGTTCTTC
NA	NA	TRBV21-1	TRBJ2-3	CASSNFRSISTDTQYF	TGTGCCAGCAGTAATTTTCGGTCTATCTCCACAGATACGCAGTATTTT
TRBD1	NA	TRBV7-9	TRBJ1-6	CASSSGQGTNSPLHF	TGTGCCAGCAGCTCGGGACAGGGGACGAACTCACCCCTCCACTTT
NA	once	TRBV5-6	TRBJ2-7	CASSLGHFEQYF	TGTGCCAGCAGCTTGGGACATTTCGAGCAGTACTTC
NA	NA	TRBV9	TRBJ2-7	CASSVGAGGSEQYF	TGTGCCAGCAGCGTAGGTGCAGGAGGGTCCGAGCAGTACTTC
NA	NA	TRBV2	TRBJ1-5	CATSQSYGNQPQHF	TGTGCCACCTCTCAGTCGTATGGCAATCAGCCCCAGCATTTT
NA	few	TRBV6-6	TRBJ1-4	CASTFLYSGYNEKLFF	TGTGCCAGCACCTTCCTTTACAGCGGCTATAATGAAAAACTGTTTTTT
NA	NA	TRBV14	TRBJ2-5	CASSQDLKTQYF	TGTGCCAGCAGCCAAGATTTAAAGACCCAGTACTTC
NA	NA	TRBV9	TRBJ1-1	CASSVRGGRNTEAFF	TGTGCCAGCAGCGTCCGCGGGGGGAGGAACACTGAAGCTTTCTTT
TRBD1	NA	TRBV30	TRBJ1-2	CAWSFGTGGYGYTF	TGTGCCTGGAGTTTCGGGACAGGAGGCTATGGCTACACCTTC
NA	NA	TRBV5-4	TRBJ2-2	CASSPGSGELFF	TGTGCCAGCAGTCCAGGGTCCGGGGAGCTGTTTTTT
NA	NA	TRBV5-5	TRBJ1-2	CASSDRQGISSGYTF	TGTGCCAGCAGTGATCGCCAGGGTATAAGTAGTGGCTACACCTTC
NA	NA	TRBV10-3	TRBJ1-2	CAISDGDLENIF	TGTGCCATCAGTGACGGGGACTTGGAGAACATCTTC
NA	NA	TRBV20-1	TRBJ2-3	CSASGGDTQYF	TGCAGTGCTAGTGGAGGGGATACGCAGTATTTT
NA	NA	TRBV7-2	TRBJ2-7	CASNGGVSYEQYF	TGTGCCAGCAATGGCGGGGTCTCCTACGAGCAGTACTTC
NA	NA	TRBV19	TRBJ2-6	CASRSSSGANVLTF	TGTGCCAGTAGATCGAGCTCTGGGGCCAACGTCCTGACTTTC
NA	few	TRBV6-4	TRBJ2-6	CASSPGSGANVLTF	TGTGCCAGCAGTCCCGGGTCCGGGGCCAACGTCCTGACTTTC
NA	NA	TRBV6-6	TRBJ1-2	CASSYLGGHGYTF	TGTGCCAGCAGTTACCTGGGAGGGCATGGCTACACCTTC
NA	NA	TRBV5-8	TRBJ1-5	CASSLTSSTYSNQPQHF	TGTGCCAGCAGCTTAACCTCAAGTACTTATAGCAATCAGCCCCAGCATTTT
NA	NA	TRBV9	TRBJ1-2	CASSVLYPGRDNYGYTF	TGTGCCAGCAGCGTACTATATCCTGGCAGGGATAACTATGGCTACACCTTC
NA	NA	TRBV28	TRBJ1-1	CATQRRPGGGTEAFF	TGTGCCACCCAAAGGAGGCCGGGGGGAGGCACTGAAGCTTTCTTT
TRBD2	NA	TRBV19	TRBJ2-7	CASSTSGSGYEQYF	TGTGCCAGTAGTACGAGCGGGAGCGGGTACGAGCAGTACTTC
NA	NA	TRBV5-1	TRBJ2-7	CASSVFSGDHYEQYF	TGCGCCAGCAGCGTCTTTTCGGGGGATCACTACGAGCAGTACTTC
NA	NA	TRBV7-9	TRBJ1-2	CASSFGGVREDF	TGTGCCAGCAGCTTCGGCGGGGTGAGGGAGGACTTC
NA	NA	TRBV25-1	TRBJ2-5	CASSENGWYQETQYF	TGTGCCAGCAGTGAAAACGGGTGGTACCAAGAGACCCAGTACTTC
TRBD1	NA	TRBV10-3	TRBJ1-2	CAITGDRDYGYTF	TGTGCCATCACCGGAGACAGGGACTATGGCTACACCTTC